This TCR beta chain appears in the sequencing data of a study of T cell repertoires in cytomegalovirus infection. Overall study context: Evidence of both CMV infection and a matching HLA type came from public TCR beta signatures.

This clonotype turned up a few times. TCRdb re-analysed the reads in MiXCR, keeping a single row per CDR3 protein. The sample holds roughly 760,000 distinct CDR3 sequences, about 40% seen once. CDR1 and CDR2 (germline): MDHEN, SYDVKM. Between the trimmed V and J ends, which lost 3 bases and 9 bases, there was a span of 11 bases. The CDR3 spans 12 residues. J is TRBJ1-1 and V is TRBV28, with D unresolved. This receptor was taken from a human donor in good health (CMV status not recorded). Some clones in this sample may be carry-over from other donors' samples. The material sequenced was PBMCs. The CDR3 spells CASSFRLSKAFF. The CDR3 DNA is TGTGCCAGCAGTTTCCGGTTGAGTAAAGCTTTCTTT.